This T cell receptor beta chain was documented in a study of naive and memory T cell subsets. Trimming shortened V by 4 bases and J by 0 bases, and 22 bases separated the two germline ends. CDR1 is DFQATT and CDR2 is SNEGSKA in the germline V gene (reference sequence). This CDR3 comprises 18 residues. Both TRBC1 and TRBC2 were covered by a beta constant-region primer of two equimolar oligonucleotides. Ligated cDNA was amplified by four rounds of PCR with nested alpha and beta constant-region primers and SP2. Ligation attached a single-stranded oligonucleotide with a 12-nucleotide UMI and the SP2 primer to the cDNA 3' end. TCRdb independently ran MiXCR on the UMI-ligation and nested PCR reads; one entry per CDR3 protein. The sample lists 95,000 to 150,000 distinct CDR3 sequences, 35% to 45% occurring once. About this clonotype: Antigen: not known.

Sequential positive selection took CD4 T cells first, then CD8 T cells. Study-level findings and limits: Over 85% of naive TCR sequences appeared only once after error correction, unlike memory subsets.

The gene calls are TRBV20-1 and TRBJ1-5; the D gene is possibly TRBD1 (6 bases). The receptor comes from a human donor in good health. Sequenced material: central memory CD4+ T cells from blood. DNA of the CDR3: TGCAGTGCTAAGTCGGAAGGGGGGGGGACATATAGCAATCAGCCCCAGCATTTT. Translation gives CSAKSEGGGTYSNQPQHF.